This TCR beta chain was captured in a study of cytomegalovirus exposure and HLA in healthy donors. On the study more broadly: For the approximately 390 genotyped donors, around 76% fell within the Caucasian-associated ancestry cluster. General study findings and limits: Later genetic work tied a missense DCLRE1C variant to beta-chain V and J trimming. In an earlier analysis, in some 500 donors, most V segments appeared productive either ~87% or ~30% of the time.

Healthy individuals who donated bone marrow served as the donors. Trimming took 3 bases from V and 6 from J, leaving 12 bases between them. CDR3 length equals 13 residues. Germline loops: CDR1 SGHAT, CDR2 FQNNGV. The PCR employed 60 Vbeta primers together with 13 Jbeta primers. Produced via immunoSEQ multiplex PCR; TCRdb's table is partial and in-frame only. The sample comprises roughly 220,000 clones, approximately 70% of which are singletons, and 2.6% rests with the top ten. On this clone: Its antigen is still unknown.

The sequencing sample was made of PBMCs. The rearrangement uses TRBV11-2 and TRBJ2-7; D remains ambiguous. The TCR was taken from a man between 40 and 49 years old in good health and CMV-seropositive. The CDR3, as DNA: TGTGCCAGCAGCTTTATAGCCACCGGCGAGCAGTACTTC. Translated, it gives CASSFIATGEQYF.